These 29 T cell receptor beta chains share one sample of origin, sequenced in a study of identical twins. TCRdb reanalysed the 5' RACE reads using MiXCR and keeps one entry per CDR3 protein. The profile covers around 480,000 distinct CDR3 sequences, with roughly an eighth appearing a single time and around 0.98% taken by the ten largest. The same specimen was also included in a second study, on yellow fever vaccine responses in identical twins.

The specimen sequenced was CD4+ T cells sorted from blood. The source of these receptors is a woman in her late teens or twenties in good health.

This chain connects TRBV7-8 to TRBJ2-1, with TRBD2 as a possible D gene (5 bases). Germline values: CDR1 SGHVS, CDR2 FQNEAQ. Deletions cut 5 bases from V and 3 bases from J, with 14 bases between. The CDR3 is 15 residues long. The CDR3 loop reads CASSPSDLFYNEQFF. As DNA, the CDR3 is TGTGCCAGCAGCCCCTCGGACTTGTTCTACAATGAGCAGTTCTTC.

Only a few counts were recorded for this clonotype. The V call is TRBV4-1, the J call TRBJ2-7; 8 bases fit TRBD1. Germline values: CDR1 MGHRA, CDR2 YSYEKL. This CDR3 is built from 14 residues. V lost 1 base, J lost 3 bases, and 2 bases stayed unmatched. DNA for the CDR3: TGCGCCAGCAGCCAAGGGGACAGGCTCTACGAGCAGTACTTC. Protein product: CASSQGDRLYEQYF.

This clonotype was seen many times. This chain uses TRBV11-3 with TRBJ2-1; TRBD1 matches 11 bases. Losses at the gene ends were 5 bases for V and 8 bases for J; bases not matched to a gene: 8. The germline V gene encodes CDR1 SGHNT and CDR2 YENEEA. This CDR3 has 15 residues. The CDR3 sequence: CASSRTMDRGHEQFF. In nucleotides, the CDR3 is TGTGCCAGCAGCCGGACGATGGACAGGGGGCATGAGCAGTTCTTC.

This clonotype was seen a handful of times. The gene calls are TRBV20-1 and TRBJ2-7; the D is unclear. The germline V and J ends were trimmed by 0 bases and 5 bases, with 8 bases remaining between them. In germline, CDR1 is DFQATT, CDR2 SNEGSKA (reference sequence). The CDR3 has 12 amino acids. CDR3 coding DNA: TGCAGTGCTAGAGAAGACGTGCACGAGCAGTACTTC. This translates into CSAREDVHEQYF.

This sequence joins TRBV20-1 and TRBJ1-2; 9 nucleotides line up with TRBD1. V was pared by 6 bases and J by 1 base, with 6 bases of the junction left unmatched. The CDR3 runs 14 residues. From germline, CDR1 is DFQATT and CDR2 SNEGSKA (reference sequence). The CDR3 DNA follows: TGCAGTGCCCCCGGACAGGGGAATAACTATGGCTACACCTTC. Translation: CSAPGQGNNYGYTF.

This chain connects TRBV11-2 to TRBJ2-2, with D perhaps given as TRBD1 or TRBD2 (6 bases each). CDR3 length: 14 residues. CDR1 SGHAT and CDR2 FQNNGV come from the germline V gene. Trimming shortened V by 5 bases and J by 6 bases, and 13 bases separated the two germline ends. The CDR3 loop is CASSPERGAGELFF. The CDR3 DNA is TGTGCCAGCAGCCCAGAGAGGGGGGCCGGGGAGCTGTTTTTT.

This clonotype was picked up a small number of times. V gene TRBV3-1 combines with J gene TRBJ2-3; D is unresolved. This CDR3 has 16 residues. Germline lookup yields CDR1 LGHDT and CDR2 YNNKEL (reference sequence). Trimming shortened V by 2 bases and J by 1 base, and 13 bases separated the two germline ends. The CDR3 sequence is CASSQNVGFGTDTQYF. CDR3 sequence (DNA): TGTGCCAGCAGCCAAAATGTGGGTTTCGGCACAGATACGCAGTATTTT.

The CDR3 spells CASLGTGNNEQFF. Here the CDR3 DNA reads TGTGCCAGCCTCGGGACAGGGAACAATGAGCAGTTCTTC. The rearrangement links TRBV18 to TRBJ2-1; 9 bases are a match to TRBD1. Germline trimming cut 8 bases from V and 5 bases from J; bases unmatched to any gene: 4. This CDR3 spans 13 amino acids. Per germline, CDR1 KGHSH and CDR2 LQKENI.

The rearrangement uses TRBV6-1 and TRBJ1-2, with a weak D call TRBD1 (5 bases). Trimming stripped 2 bases from V and 5 bases from J, with 9 bases between. The germline CDR1 and CDR2 sequences are MNHNS and SASEGT. The CDR3 covers 13 residues. In DNA, the CDR3 is TGTGCCAGCAGTGAACCCCCAGGGTATGGCTACACCTTC. Protein: CASSEPPGYGYTF.

A few counts support this clonotype. The chain links TRBV2 to TRBJ2-1; D is unresolved. Germline V gene data show CDR1 as SNHLY and CDR2 as FYNNEI. The V gene lost 1 base and the J gene lost 12 bases, with 13 bases spanning the gap. The CDR3 covers 13 residues. DNA of the CDR3: TGTGCCAGCAGTGAAGGTCCCAGGACGGGGCAGTTCTTC. Amino acid sequence: CASSEGPRTGQFF.

The chain couples TRBV7-8 to TRBJ2-1, with 7 bases matching TRBD1. The germline gives CDR1 SGHVS, CDR2 FQNEAQ. The CDR3 runs 13 residues. V was clipped by 7 bases and J by 6 bases; unmatched bases: 6. Here the CDR3 reads CASKTGSGNEQFF. DNA for the CDR3: TGTGCCAGCAAGACAGGGAGTGGCAATGAGCAGTTCTTC.

At least ten counts were recorded for this clonotype. The gene calls are TRBV5-1 and TRBJ2-3, with 9 bases lining up with TRBD1. Losses at the gene ends were 4 bases for V and 3 bases for J; bases not matched to a gene: 6. Germline CDR1 reads SGHRS; CDR2 reads YFSETQ. The CDR3 extends over 15 amino acids. The CDR3 nucleotides are TGCGCCAGCAGCCTACAGGGGGCAGGAACAGATACGCAGTATTTT. The encoded protein is CASSLQGAGTDTQYF.

The chain links TRBV12-3 or TRBV12-4 to TRBJ2-5, with 10 bases identical to TRBD2. The length of the CDR3 is 13 residues. J gave up 7 bases and V 5 bases, and 4 bases lay outside the gene matches. The CDR3 nucleotides are TGTGCCAGCAGTGGACTAGCGGAAATGACCCAGTACTTC. Its translation: CASSGLAEMTQYF.

This clonotype was detected a few times. The chain has TRBV12-3 or TRBV12-4 and TRBJ2-5, with 9 bases aligning to TRBD1. The CDR3 is 18 amino acids. The ends lost 0 bases at V and 2 bases at J; junction bases unmatched: 10. CDR3 protein: CASSLARGQGIFQETQYF. CDR3 coding DNA: TGTGCCAGCAGTTTAGCTCGTGGACAGGGGATTTTTCAAGAGACCCAGTACTTC.

V gene TRBV5-5 combines with J gene TRBJ2-2; 10 bases align to TRBD2. J gave up 5 bases and V 4 bases, and 11 bases lay outside the gene matches. Germline V gives CDR1 SGHKS, CDR2 YYEKEE (reference sequence). The CDR3 is 17 residues long. For the CDR3, the DNA is TGTGCCAGCAGCGTCTCTTCTAGCGGGAGAGGAACCGGGGAGCTGTTTTTT. It codes for CASSVSSSGRGTGELFF.

The chain is built from TRBV29-1 and TRBJ1-5; perhaps TRBD1 as D (6 bases). The CDR3 loop spans 16 amino acids. The germline CDR1 and CDR2 sequences are SQVTM and ANQGSEA. V dropped 8 bases and J dropped 3 bases, with 23 bases sitting between them. Here the CDR3 reads CSIGGALRTDNQPQHF. The CDR3 nucleotides read TGCAGCATTGGGGGAGCCTTAAGGACAGACAATCAGCCCCAGCATTTT.

V usage is TRBV6-1 and J usage is TRBJ1-2; the match to TRBD1 covers 12 bases. This CDR3 has 13 residues. J gave up 9 bases and V 5 bases, and 4 bases lay outside the gene matches. Germline V CDR1 and CDR2: MNHNS, SASEGT. The CDR3 region is CASSTGQGASYTF. The CDR3 DNA sequence: TGTGCCAGCAGTACGGGACAGGGGGCGAGCTACACCTTC.

V and J are TRBV23-1 and TRBJ2-1, with TRBD1 matching over 10 bases. TRBV23-1 qualifies as an ORF whose function is uncertain. Trimming took 11 bases from V and 6 from J; bases not matched to a gene: 10. The CDR3 spans 14 residues. CDR3 in DNA: TGCGCCCCCCTTAAGACAGGGGGCTGCAATGAGCAGTTCTTC. Protein sequence: CAPLKTGGCNEQFF.

J is TRBJ2-1 and V is TRBV3-1; possibly TRBD2 for D (5 bases). V lost 0 bases and J 8 bases, leaving 17 bases between the germline ends. Germline loops: CDR1 LGHDT, CDR2 YNNKEL (reference sequence). This CDR3 has 16 amino acids. In DNA form, the CDR3 reads TGTGCCAGCAGCCAAGATACACGGGGTTCGGGCGATGAGCAGTTCTTC. Its protein product is CASSQDTRGSGDEQFF.

The rearrangement links TRBV7-2 to TRBJ1-2; D gene ambiguous. Deletions cut 1 base from V and 4 bases from J, with 13 bases between. CDR3 length equals 15 residues. Germline values: CDR1 SGHTA, CDR2 FQGNSA. CDR3 DNA sequence: TGTGCCAGCAGCTTAGAAGTACGGCAGATCTATGGCTACACCTTC. Its protein is CASSLEVRQIYGYTF.

Only a few counts were recorded for this clonotype. J is TRBJ2-3 and V is TRBV11-2, with TRBD2 identical over 7 bases. CDR1 and CDR2 from the germline V gene are SGHAT and FQNNGV. V lost 3 bases to trimming and J lost 0 bases; unmatched junction nucleotides: 12. The CDR3 sequence is 18 residues long. CDR3 amino acids: CASSLGPSGAGSTDTQYF. The CDR3 DNA is TGTGCCAGCAGCTTGGGGCCTAGCGGCGCCGGGAGCACAGATACGCAGTATTTT.

V is TRBV25-1 and J is TRBJ2-2; possible D gene TRBD2, 5 bases. CDR3 length: 16 amino acids. Germline assignment: CDR1 MGHDK and CDR2 SYGVNS. V lost 5 bases and J 4 bases, leaving 17 bases between the germline ends. The CDR3 protein is CASSFTWPAGTGELFF. The CDR3 nucleotides are TGTGCCAGCAGTTTCACCTGGCCGGCGGGCACCGGGGAGCTGTTTTTT.

The rearrangement joins TRBV7-9 to TRBJ2-7; 7 nucleotides agree with TRBD1. Germline CDR1 is SEHNR and CDR2 is FQNEAQ (reference sequence). V lost 0 bases and J lost 5; bases outside the gene matches: 4. There are 14 residues in the CDR3. The DNA for the CDR3 is TGTGCCAGCAGCTTAGCTAGGGGGCCCCACGAGCAGTACTTC. Translating gives CASSLARGPHEQYF.

Only a few counts were recorded for this clonotype. The V gene is TRBV20-1, the J gene TRBJ2-7, with TRBD1 as a possible D gene (6 bases). The germline gives CDR1 DFQATT, CDR2 SNEGSKA (reference sequence). V dropped 8 bases and J dropped 6 bases, with 14 bases sitting between them. The CDR3 has 11 residues. As DNA, the CDR3 is TGCAGTTCCTCAGGGGCGTTCGAGCAGTACTTC. It is translated as CSSSGAFEQYF.

This clonotype has a handful of counts. The chain is built from TRBV28 and TRBJ2-7; 9 bases are shared with TRBD1. The CDR3 loop spans 13 amino acids. CDR1 MDHEN and CDR2 SYDVKM come from the germline V gene. Trimming removed 5 bases from V and 7 bases from J; junction bases left unmatched: 6. The CDR3 sequence is CASSPGTGFEQYF. DNA for the CDR3: TGTGCCAGCAGTCCCGGGACAGGGTTTGAGCAGTACTTC.

The V and J genes are TRBV6-8 and TRBJ2-7; D is perhaps TRBD2 (6 bases). Germline CDR1 MNHGY, CDR2 SAAAGT. CDR3 length: 12 amino acids. The V and J ends lost 5 bases and 2 bases respectively, with 7 bases between them. The CDR3 sequence is CASSRLAYEQYF. CDR3 in DNA: TGTGCCAGCAGTCGACTAGCCTACGAGCAGTACTTC.

This clonotype was observed a few times. This chain links TRBV14 with TRBJ1-1; weak D call: TRBD1 (5 bases). From germline, CDR1 is SGHDN and CDR2 FVKESK. The CDR3 is 15 amino acids. V lost 2 bases and J 0 bases, leaving 10 bases between the germline ends. CDR3 in DNA: TGTGCCAGCAGCCAATGGGGAGGGGTGAACACTGAAGCTTTCTTT. This encodes CASSQWGGVNTEAFF. The full variable domain, in which reference TRBV14 and TRBJ1-1 provide the parts outside the CDR3, is EAGVTQFPSHSVIEKGQTVTLRCDPISGHDNLYWYRRVMGKEIKFLLHFVKESKQDESGMPNNRFLAERTGGTYSTLKVQPAELEDSGVYFCASSQWGGVNTEAFFGQGTRLTVV.

This clonotype was seen more than once but under ten times. CDR3 in amino acids: CATSRDTGNNQPQHF. DNA for the CDR3: TGTGCCACCAGCCGGGATACGGGGAATAATCAGCCCCAGCATTTT. The chain combines TRBV15 with TRBJ1-5; no clear D gene. There are 15 residues in the CDR3. CDR1 LNHNV and CDR2 YYDKDF come from the germline V gene (reference sequence). The V gene lost 5 bases and the J gene lost 4 bases, with 15 bases spanning the gap.

The chain links TRBV6-1 to TRBJ2-3; D is undetermined. CDR3 length equals 16 residues. Germline V lookup: CDR1 MNHNS, CDR2 SASEGT. The germline V and J ends were trimmed by 6 bases and 1 base, with 17 bases remaining between them. In DNA form, the CDR3 reads TGTGCCAGCAGGGCAGAAGGGCGTCGTGGCACAGATACGCAGTATTTT. Translation: CASRAEGRRGTDTQYF.